This passage covers 2 T cell receptor beta chains from one sample sequenced in a study of OX40 agonist ivuxolimab in advanced cancers. Repertoires were generated with immunoSEQ multiplex PCR, while TCRdb's copy carries only in-frame clones and drops some. This table holds roughly 69,000 clones, 80% to 90% found once. Sequencing was performed on CD4+ or CD8+ T cells sorted from blood, taken in a trial of the OX40 agonist ivuxolimab. The source is an adult with an advanced solid tumor such as melanoma, head and neck, liver or kidney cancer.

J is TRBJ1-4 and V is TRBV30; D possibly corresponds to TRBD1 (5 bases). Trimming took off 2 bases at V and 11 bases at J, with 12 bases between the two ends. Germline values: CDR1 GTSNPN, CDR2 SVGIG (reference sequence). There are 12 residues in the CDR3. The chain's CDR3 is CAWSSGPRKLFF. The CDR3 bases are TGTGCCTGGAGTTCGGGACCCCGCAAACTGTTTTTT. The variable domain in full, with the rest retrieved from reference TRBV30 and TRBJ1-4, is SQTIHQWPATLVQPVGSPLSLECTVEGTSNPNLYWYRQAAGRGLQLLFYSVGIGQISSEVPQNLSASRPQDRQFILSSKKLLLSDSGFYLCAWSSGPRKLFFGSGTQLSVL.

This clone appeared once. V and J are TRBV7-8 and TRBJ2-1; 7 bases are a match to TRBD1. Germline V gene sequence: CDR1 SGHVS, CDR2 FQNEAQ. The ends lost 5 bases at V and 1 base at J; junction bases unmatched: 8. The CDR3 sequence is 16 residues long. The CDR3 loop reads CASSRKTGQSYNEQFF. The CDR3, as DNA: TGTGCCAGCAGCCGAAAGACGGGACAGTCCTACAATGAGCAGTTCTTC. Filled out from reference TRBV7-8 and TRBJ2-1, the complete variable domain reads GAGVSQSPRYKVAKRGQDVALRCDPISGHVSLFWYQQALGQGPEFLTYFQNEAQLDKSGLPSDRFFAERPEGSVSTLKIQRTQQEDSAVYLCASSRKTGQSYNEQFFGPGTRLTVL.